The 30 T cell receptor beta chains below all came from one sample that was sequenced in a study of blood T cell repertoires in COVID-19. The data were produced by immunoSEQ multiplex PCR, yet TCRdb's version contains in-frame clones alone and is incomplete. Seen here are about 200,000 clones, approximately 78% observed once, and the top ten hold approximately 8.4%. What was sequenced was peripheral blood. Source of these receptors: a woman older than 75 with COVID-19, enrolled during active disease.

The chain is built from TRBV21-1 and TRBJ2-3; the listed D gene, TRBD1, was not tested against the DNA. TRBV21-1 is tagged as a pseudogene. The CDR3 extends over 19 amino acids. The CDR3 region has the DNA TGTGCCAGCAGCAACCTCCCCAGGGGGCTAAGGGAAAGCACAGATACGCAGTATTTT. Its translation is CASSNLPRGLRESTDTQYF.

This clone is a singleton in its sample. V gene TRBV7-9 combines with J gene TRBJ1-6, with D maybe TRBD1 (5 bases). Trimming removed 0 bases at V and 7 bases at J, with 10 bases between. The V gene's germline CDR1 is SEHNR and CDR2 FQNEAQ (reference sequence). The length of the CDR3 is 15 residues. The CDR3: CASSLAAGLNSPLHF. CDR3 in DNA: TGTGCCAGCAGCTTAGCGGCAGGGTTGAATTCACCCCTCCACTTT.

The V call is TRBV5-4, the J call TRBJ1-2; weak D call: TRBD1 (5 bases). CDR1 is SGHNT and CDR2 is YYREEE in the germline V gene (reference sequence). The V end was cut by 4 bases, the J end by 5 bases, with 15 bases between. CDR3 size: 14 residues. In nucleotides, the CDR3 is TGTGCCAGCAGCCAAAAAGGGGTTCCATATGGCTACACCTTC. This translates into CASSQKGVPYGYTF.

The chain carries TRBV6-5 and TRBJ2-1; 9 bases line up with TRBD1. The germline gives CDR1 MNHEY, CDR2 SVGAGI. The junction had 7 bases not matched to a gene; V was cut back by 7 bases and J by 9 bases. This CDR3 is built from 13 residues. The CDR3 coding sequence is TGTGCCAGCACGGGACAGGGAGGGCGTGAGCAGTTCTTC. Its translation: CASTGQGGREQFF.

This chain uses TRBV6-5 with TRBJ2-7; possibly TRBD2 for D (5 bases). This CDR3 contains 16 residues. With 0 bases removed from V and 0 bases from J, the gap between germline ends came to 12 bases. CDR1 and CDR2 (germline): MNHEY, SVGAGI. This CDR3 is CASSYSRSGHSYEQYF. As DNA, the CDR3 is TGTGCCAGCAGTTACTCTCGAAGCGGTCACTCCTACGAGCAGTACTTC.

The rearrangement uses TRBV6-6 and TRBJ1-2; D is unresolved. Looked up from germline, CDR1 is MNHNY and CDR2 is SVGAGI (reference sequence). The CDR3 has 15 residues. V lost 5 bases and J 4 bases, leaving 17 bases between the germline ends. The CDR3 bases are TGTGCCAGCAGTCCCTGGGGAAGTGAGGGCTATGGCTACACCTTC. It translates to CASSPWGSEGYGYTF.

The chain joins TRBV14 to TRBJ2-7; D gene ambiguous. Trimming took 4 bases from V and 4 from J, leaving 8 bases between them. The CDR3 runs 12 residues. Looked up from germline, CDR1 is SGHDN and CDR2 is FVKESK. The CDR3 protein is CASSLSVYEQYF. For the CDR3, the DNA is TGTGCCAGCAGCCTATCGGTATACGAGCAGTACTTC.

This clone was seen once. The chain combines TRBV27 with TRBJ2-7; 8 nucleotides agree with TRBD1. With V trimmed by 5 bases and J by 2 bases, 8 bases remained unmatched. Looked up from germline, CDR1 is MNHEY and CDR2 is SMNVEV (reference sequence). The CDR3 sequence is 15 residues long. The CDR3 is CASSLQTGVTYEQYF. For the CDR3, the DNA is TGTGCCAGCAGTCTCCAGACAGGGGTTACCTACGAGCAGTACTTC.

The chain joins TRBV12-5 to TRBJ1-2; D may be TRBD1 (6 bases). The V gene lost 5 bases and the J gene lost 4 bases, with 17 bases spanning the gap. This CDR3 region has 15 residues. Germline V gene sequence: CDR1 LGHNT, CDR2 FRNRAP. The CDR3 here is CASGDDGGATYGYTF. The CDR3 nucleotides are TGTGCTAGTGGTGACGACGGGGGGGCGACCTATGGCTACACCTTC.

V and J are TRBV18 and TRBJ2-7; D gene unclear. The CDR3 sequence is 14 residues long. Germline CDR1 and CDR2: KGHSH and LQKENI. The V and J ends lost 3 bases and 3 bases respectively, with 12 bases between them. DNA of the CDR3: TGTGCCAGCTCACCCTTGACTCAGAGCTACGAGCAGTACTTC. It encodes CASSPLTQSYEQYF. Together with reference TRBV18 and TRBJ2-7, the CDR3 gives the full variable domain: NAGVMQNPRHLVRRRGQEARLRCSPMKGHSHVYWYRQLPEEGLKFMVYLQKENIIDESGMPKERFSAEFPKEGPSILRIQQVVRGDSAAYFCASSPLTQSYEQYFGPGTRLTVT.

V is TRBV4-1 and J is TRBJ1-2, with D possibly TRBD1 on 5 matching bases. The V end was cut by 1 base, the J end by 1 base, with 19 bases between. The CDR3 loop spans 18 amino acids. Germline V gives CDR1 MGHRA, CDR2 YSYEKL. The CDR3 here is CASSQAHGQGESNYGYTF. CDR3 in DNA: TGCGCCAGCAGCCAAGCACACGGGCAGGGCGAGAGTAACTATGGCTACACCTTC.

The chain has TRBV18 and TRBJ1-5; D uncertain. Germline CDR1 and CDR2: KGHSH and LQKENI. Trimming removed 2 bases from V and 7 bases from J, with 18 bases in between. The CDR3 loop spans 16 amino acids. CDR3 in amino acids: CASSPSSGEIGQPQHF. The DNA of the CDR3 is TGTGCCAGCTCACCATCCTCCGGGGAGATCGGGCAGCCCCAGCATTTT. The complete variable domain, with remaining parts taken from reference TRBV18 and TRBJ1-5, reads NAGVMQNPRHLVRRRGQEARLRCSPMKGHSHVYWYRQLPEEGLKFMVYLQKENIIDESGMPKERFSAEFPKEGPSILRIQQVVRGDSAAYFCASSPSSGEIGQPQHFGDGTRLSIL.

The rearrangement joins TRBV5-6 to TRBJ2-5; D is perhaps TRBD2 (5 bases). The V and J ends lost 0 bases and 10 bases respectively, with 13 bases between them. Germline CDR1 reads SGHDT; CDR2 reads YYEEEE. The CDR3 spans 13 residues. This chain's CDR3 is CASSLVGGEGQYF. CDR3 sequence (DNA): TGTGCCAGCAGCTTGGTGGGCGGAGAGGGCCAGTACTTC.

This clone was found a few times. This chain connects TRBV25-1 to TRBJ1-5; D is uncertain. Germline V CDR1 and CDR2: MGHDK, SYGVNS. The CDR3 contains 15 residues. The V end was cut by 2 bases, the J end by 6 bases, with 14 bases between. The CDR3 sequence: CASSEARAFGQPQHF. The CDR3 coding sequence is TGTGCCAGCAGTGAAGCCCGAGCATTCGGTCAGCCCCAGCATTTT. Combining the CDR3 with reference TRBV25-1 and TRBJ1-5 gives the whole variable domain EADIYQTPRYLVIGTGKKITLECSQTMGHDKMYWYQQDPGMELHLIHYSYGVNSTEKGDLSSESTVSRIRTEHFPLTLESARPSHTSQYLCASSEARAFGQPQHFGDGTRLSIL.

This clone has more than one count but fewer than ten. The J gene is TRBJ1-3, the V gene TRBV5-1; possible D gene TRBD1, 5 bases. There are 14 residues in the CDR3. The germline CDR1 and CDR2 sequences are SGHRS and YFSETQ. Trimming shortened V by 0 bases and J by 4 bases, and 8 bases separated the two germline ends. Written as DNA, the CDR3 is TGCGCCAGCAGCTTGGGCAGGGAAGGAAACACCATATATTTT. It yields the protein CASSLGREGNTIYF.

J is TRBJ2-5 and V is TRBV7-2, with 14 bases identical to TRBD2. Germline V gene data show CDR1 as SGHTA and CDR2 as FQGNSA. The CDR3 sequence is 16 residues long. Trimming cost V 4 bases and J 5 bases; bases outside gene matches: 6. As DNA, the CDR3 is TGTGCCAGCAGCTCCGGGACTAGCGGGGGTGGGGAGACCCAGTACTTC. Translation: CASSSGTSGGGETQYF.

This chain connects TRBV5-1 to TRBJ1-1, with TRBD1 identical over 7 bases. CDR3 size: 14 residues. With 4 bases clipped from V and 11 bases from J, the junction kept 14 bases outside the gene matches. Germline V gives CDR1 SGHRS, CDR2 YFSETQ. CDR3 in DNA: TGCGCCAGCAGCGTAGGGACAGAAGGGGGTGAGGCTTTCTTT. Its protein product is CASSVGTEGGEAFF.

The V call is TRBV18, the J call TRBJ2-5; 7 bases line up with TRBD1. The germline CDR1 and CDR2 sequences are KGHSH and LQKENI. The CDR3 extends over 13 amino acids. Trimming at V came to 8 bases and at J to 5 bases, leaving 8 bases not matched to a gene. Here the CDR3 reads CASRNRGNETQYF. CDR3 nucleotide sequence: TGTGCCAGCCGGAACAGGGGAAATGAGACCCAGTACTTC.

V and J are TRBV10-3 and TRBJ2-2; TRBD2 might be the D (7 bases). CDR1 ENHRY and CDR2 SYGVKD come from the germline V gene. The CDR3 length is 15 residues. V lost 3 bases and J 4 bases, leaving 12 bases between the germline ends. Here the CDR3 reads CAISEGGLSTGELFF. CDR3 sequence (DNA): TGTGCCATCAGTGAAGGGGGACTATCCACCGGGGAGCTGTTTTTT.

V is TRBV18 and J is TRBJ1-2; D might be TRBD1 (5 bases). This CDR3 region has 13 residues. The V end lost 6 bases, the J end lost 4 bases, and 12 bases lay between the germline ends. CDR1 and CDR2 from the germline V gene are KGHSH and LQKENI. The CDR3 spells CASSPGGAYGYTF. Here the CDR3 DNA reads TGTGCCAGCTCCCCTGGCGGGGCCTATGGCTACACCTTC.

This chain uses TRBV7-9 with TRBJ1-3, with D maybe TRBD1 (6 bases). Germline V gene sequence: CDR1 SEHNR, CDR2 FQNEAQ (reference sequence). The CDR3 runs to 17 residues. The V gene lost 1 base and the J gene lost 1 base, with 14 bases spanning the gap. CDR3 DNA sequence: TGTGCCAGCAGCTTAGGACGACAGGTGTCGTCTGGAAACACCATATATTTT. This encodes CASSLGRQVSSGNTIYF.

The rearrangement uses TRBV7-9 and TRBJ2-3; D is undetermined. This CDR3 region has 14 residues. Trimming cost V 0 bases and J 2 bases, with 6 bases left between them. Germline V gene sequence: CDR1 SEHNR, CDR2 FQNEAQ (reference sequence). The CDR3 DNA reads as TGTGCCAGCAGCTTAGCTCAGTCCACAGATACGCAGTATTTT. It is translated as CASSLAQSTDTQYF.

This clone has more than one count but fewer than ten. The chain is built from TRBV27 and TRBJ1-2, with 12 bases matching TRBD1. Germline CDR1 reads MNHEY; CDR2 reads SMNVEV (reference sequence). V lost 6 bases to trimming and J lost 2 bases; unmatched junction nucleotides: 4. This CDR3 has 15 amino acids. CDR3 in DNA: TGTGCCAGCAGGGGACAGGGGGCGCAAAACTATGGCTACACCTTC. Protein product: CASRGQGAQNYGYTF.

Only a few counts were recorded for this clone. V usage is TRBV4-3 and J usage is TRBJ2-1, with 12 bases lining up with TRBD2. The junction had 16 bases not matched to a gene; V was cut back by 2 bases and J by 5 bases. Germline CDR1 is LGHNA and CDR2 is YSLEER. The CDR3 contains 20 residues. CDR3 amino acids: CASSQLFPSSGRALNNEQFF. The CDR3 region has the DNA TGCGCCAGCAGCCAACTTTTCCCGTCTAGCGGGAGGGCCCTAAACAATGAGCAGTTCTTC.

The V and J genes are TRBV4-2 and TRBJ1-6, with D uncertain. The length of the CDR3 is 17 residues. Germline CDR1 reads LGHNA; CDR2 reads YNFKEQ. Trimming cost V 0 bases and J 0 bases, with 9 bases left between them. DNA of the CDR3: TGTGCCAGCAGCCAAGAACCGATGAGCTCCTATAATTCACCCCTCCACTTT. It yields the protein CASSQEPMSSYNSPLHF.

V usage is TRBV5-1 and J usage is TRBJ1-5; 7 positions agree with TRBD1. Unmatched junction bases numbered 12, after V lost 2 bases and J lost 7 bases. Germline V gene data show CDR1 as SGHRS and CDR2 as YFSETQ. The CDR3 runs to 16 residues. This chain's CDR3 is CASSFGPGGSNQPQHF. DNA of the CDR3: TGCGCCAGCAGCTTCGGCCCAGGGGGGTCAAACCAGCCCCAGCATTTT.

V and J are TRBV10-2 and TRBJ1-4, with a possible D match to TRBD1 (5 bases). The germline V gene has CDR1 WSHSY and CDR2 SAAADI. This CDR3 region has 13 residues. V was pared by 5 bases and J by 8 bases, with 12 bases between. The CDR3 nucleotides are TGCGCCAGCAGTTCAAGGGGTGGGGAAAAACTGTTTTTT. Translating gives CASSSRGGEKLFF.

This clone was seen a handful of times. The gene calls are TRBV5-4 and TRBJ1-4; D may be TRBD1 (5 bases). This CDR3 region has 14 residues. With 5 bases removed from V and 1 base from J, the gap between germline ends came to 9 bases. In germline, CDR1 is SGHNT, CDR2 YYREEE (reference sequence). CDR3 residues: CASSDGGTNEKLFF. The CDR3 region has the DNA TGTGCCAGCAGTGACGGGGGAACTAATGAAAAACTGTTTTTT.

J is TRBJ2-7 and V is TRBV11-1; 8 nucleotides align to TRBD2. Germline V gene data show CDR1 as SGHAT and CDR2 as FQDESV (reference sequence). Trimming at V came to 5 bases and at J to 2 bases, leaving 5 bases not matched to a gene. The CDR3 consists of 14 residues. The CDR3 region has the DNA TGTGCCAGCAGCCGACTAGCGAGAGCCTACGAGCAGTACTTC. Protein sequence: CASSRLARAYEQYF. Filled out from reference TRBV11-1 and TRBJ2-7, the complete variable domain reads EAEVAQSPRYKITEKSQAVAFWCDPISGHATLYWYRQILGQGPELLVQFQDESVVDDSQLPKDRFSAERLKGVDSTLKIQPAELGDSAMYLCASSRLARAYEQYFGPGTRLTVT.

The sample holds one count of this clone. This chain joins TRBV7-8 and TRBJ2-7; maybe TRBD2 (7 bases). Deletions cut 1 base from V and 4 bases from J, with 11 bases between. The CDR3 length is 14 residues. The germline V gene has CDR1 SGHVS and CDR2 FQNEAQ. CDR3 DNA sequence: TGTGCCAGCAGCTTAGTGGGGGGGCCGTACGAGCAGTACTTC. Translating gives CASSLVGGPYEQYF.